This T cell receptor beta chain was sequenced in a study of T cells after yellow fever vaccination. Study-level information: SMART-Seq v4 Ultra Low Input prepared the low-cell-number fractions. Study findings and constraints: Re-detected after boosting: most primary clones, 96% of CD4 and about 89% of CD8.

The CDR3 is 13 residues long. Germline loops: CDR1 KGHSH, CDR2 LQKENI. Trimming removed 2 bases at V and 7 bases at J, with 9 bases between. The 5'RACE template-switching step produced TCR cDNA and added a universal primer site and UMIs. In TCRdb, the 5' RACE reads were re-called with MiXCR into one record per CDR3 protein. Among hundreds of thousands of distinct CDR3 sequences listed, roughly 6.2% were seen once. This clonotype was found many times. Its antigen is not known. This sample comprised PBMCs, obtained 5 days after the yellow fever booster vaccination. This sequence was found in a man aged 25-45 years who received the YFV17D yellow fever vaccine. The chain couples TRBV18 to TRBJ1-5; tentative D call: TRBD1 (5 bases). DNA for the CDR3: TGTGCCAGCTCACCAGGGGGGGGACAGCCCCAGCATTTT. Translating it yields CASSPGGGQPQHF.